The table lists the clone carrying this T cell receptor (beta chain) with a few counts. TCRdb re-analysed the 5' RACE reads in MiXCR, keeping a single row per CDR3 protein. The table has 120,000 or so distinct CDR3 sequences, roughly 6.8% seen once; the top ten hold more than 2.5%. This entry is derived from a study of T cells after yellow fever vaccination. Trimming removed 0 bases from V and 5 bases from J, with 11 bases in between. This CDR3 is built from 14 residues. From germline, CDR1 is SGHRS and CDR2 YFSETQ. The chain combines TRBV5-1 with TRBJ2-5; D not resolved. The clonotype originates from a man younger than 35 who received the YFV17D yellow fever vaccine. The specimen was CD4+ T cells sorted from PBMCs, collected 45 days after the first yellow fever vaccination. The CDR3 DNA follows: TGCGCCAGCAGCTTGGAGCCGCCCGGGGAGACCCAGTACTTC. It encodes CASSLEPPGETQYF.